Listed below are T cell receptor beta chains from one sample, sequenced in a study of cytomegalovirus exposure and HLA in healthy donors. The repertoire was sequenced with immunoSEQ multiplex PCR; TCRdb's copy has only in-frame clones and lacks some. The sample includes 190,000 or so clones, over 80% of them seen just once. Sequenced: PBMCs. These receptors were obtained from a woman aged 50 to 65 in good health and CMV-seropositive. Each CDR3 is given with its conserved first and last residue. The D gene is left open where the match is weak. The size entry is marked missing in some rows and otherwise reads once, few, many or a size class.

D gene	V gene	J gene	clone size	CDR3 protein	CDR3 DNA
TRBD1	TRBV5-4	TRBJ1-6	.	CASKRTGFGSPLHF	TGTGCCAGTAAGAGGACAGGGTTCGGTTCACCCCTCCACTTT
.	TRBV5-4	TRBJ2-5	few	CASSANRDAETQYF	TGTGCCAGCAGCGCTAACAGGGATGCAGAGACCCAGTACTTC
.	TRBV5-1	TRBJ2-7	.	CASRAVERTVYEQYF	TGCGCCAGCAGGGCCGTGGAGCGGACAGTTTACGAGCAGTACTTC
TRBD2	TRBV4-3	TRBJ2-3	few	CASSQERRGGTDTQYF	TGCGCCAGCAGCCAAGAACGGCGGGGGGGAACAGATACGCAGTATTTT
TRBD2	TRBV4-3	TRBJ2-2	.	CASSQERSSGGYGELFF	TGCGCCAGCAGCCAAGAGAGGTCTAGCGGGGGGTATGGGGAGCTGTTTTTT
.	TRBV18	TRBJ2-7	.	CASSPRQDSYEQYF	TGTGCCAGCTCACCACGACAGGACTCCTACGAGCAGTACTTC
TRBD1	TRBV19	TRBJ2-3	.	CASRGQGGDTQYF	TGTGCCAGCCGGGGACAGGGTGGAGATACGCAGTATTTT
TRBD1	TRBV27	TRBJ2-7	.	CASSLGQGPGEQYF	TGTGCCAGCAGTTTGGGACAGGGACCGGGTGAGCAGTACTTC
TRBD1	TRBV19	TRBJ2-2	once	CASSIHRGAGELFF	TGTGCCAGTAGTATACACAGGGGGGCCGGGGAGCTGTTTTTT
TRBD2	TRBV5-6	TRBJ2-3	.	CASSFGAGGWGDTQYF	TGTGCCAGCAGCTTTGGAGCGGGGGGTTGGGGGGATACGCAGTATTTT
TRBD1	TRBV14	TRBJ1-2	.	CASSQAGTAYGYTF	TGTGCCAGCAGCCAAGCCGGGACAGCTTATGGCTACACCTTC
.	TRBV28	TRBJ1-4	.	CASSSIGNGRTNEKLFF	TGTGCCAGCAGTTCCATTGGGAACGGGAGAACTAATGAAAAACTGTTTTTT
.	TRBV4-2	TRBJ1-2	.	CASSQVGGTGDYGYTF	TGTGCCAGCAGCCAAGTAGGGGGAACCGGTGACTATGGCTACACCTTC
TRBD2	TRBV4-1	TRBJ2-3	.	CASSQGLAVLDTQYF	TGCGCCAGCAGCCAGGGACTAGCGGTACTCGATACGCAGTATTTT
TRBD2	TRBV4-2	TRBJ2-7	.	CASSQDPAGGPSEQYF	TGTGCCAGCAGCCAAGATCCAGCGGGGGGGCCTAGCGAGCAGTACTTC
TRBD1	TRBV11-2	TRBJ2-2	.	CASSLVTTGGTGELFF	TGTGCCAGCAGCTTAGTCACGACAGGGGGAACCGGGGAGCTGTTTTTT
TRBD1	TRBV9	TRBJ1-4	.	CASSEGQGAYWETNEKLFF	TGTGCCAGCAGCGAAGGACAGGGGGCATACTGGGAGACTAATGAAAAACTGTTTTTT
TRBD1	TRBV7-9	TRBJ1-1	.	CASSTIQGYTEAFF	TGTGCCAGCAGCACAATACAGGGGTACACTGAAGCTTTCTTT
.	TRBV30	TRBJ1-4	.	CAWSTGLANEKLFF	TGTGCCTGGAGTACAGGGCTGGCTAATGAAAAACTGTTTTTT
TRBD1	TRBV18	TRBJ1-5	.	CASSITGDQPQHF	TGTGCCAGCTCAATAACAGGGGACCAGCCCCAGCATTTT
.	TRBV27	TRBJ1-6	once	CASRRAGGLPYNSPLHF	TGTGCCAGCAGGAGGGCGGGCGGCCTACCTTATAATTCACCCCTCCACTTT
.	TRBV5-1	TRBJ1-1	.	CASSRAGARDTEAFF	TGCGCCAGCAGCAGAGCAGGGGCGCGGGACACTGAAGCTTTCTTT
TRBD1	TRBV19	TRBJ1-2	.	CASSPRQGNYGYTF	TGTGCCAGTAGTCCCCGACAGGGAAACTATGGCTACACCTTC
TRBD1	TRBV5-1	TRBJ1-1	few	CASSQIQGGAEAFF	TGCGCCAGCAGCCAAATACAGGGGGGGGCTGAAGCTTTCTTT
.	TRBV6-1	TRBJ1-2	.	CASSKASGVNYGYTF	TGTGCCAGCTCCAAAGCCTCAGGGGTTAACTATGGCTACACCTTC
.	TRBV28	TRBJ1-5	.	CASSSTKWQPQHF	TGTGCCAGCAGCTCCACAAAGTGGCAGCCCCAGCATTTT
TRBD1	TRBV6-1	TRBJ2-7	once	CASKPQGAHYEQYF	TGTGCCAGCAAACCACAGGGGGCACACTACGAGCAGTACTTC
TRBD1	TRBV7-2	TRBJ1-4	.	CASSSTIITGTGNEKLFF	TGTGCCAGCAGCTCCACTATTATCACCGGGACAGGGAATGAAAAACTGTTTTTT
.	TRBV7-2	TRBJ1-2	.	CASSLVVESGGYTF	TGTGCCAGCAGCTTAGTCGTGGAATCGGGTGGCTACACCTTC
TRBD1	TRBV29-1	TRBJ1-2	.	CSVPGTGPYGYTF	TGCAGCGTACCCGGGACAGGGCCATATGGCTACACCTTC
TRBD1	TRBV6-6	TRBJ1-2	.	CASSYRRDSRYGYTF	TGTGCCAGCAGTTACCGGAGGGACAGCCGCTATGGCTACACCTTC
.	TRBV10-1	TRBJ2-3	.	CASSPPRGASTDTQYF	TGCGCCAGCAGCCCACCGCGGGGCGCTAGCACAGATACGCAGTATTTT
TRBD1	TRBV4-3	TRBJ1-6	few	CASSQGTGSSPLHF	TGCGCCAGCAGCCAAGGGACAGGGAGCTCACCCCTCCACTTT
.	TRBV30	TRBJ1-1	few	CAWSTGWFTEAFF	TGTGCCTGGAGTACAGGGTGGTTCACTGAAGCTTTCTTT
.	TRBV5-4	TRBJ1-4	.	CASSQKEGNEKLFF	TGTGCCAGCAGCCAAAAGGAGGGCAATGAAAAACTGTTTTTT
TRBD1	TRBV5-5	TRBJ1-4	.	CASSLGGQGNEKLFF	TGTGCCAGCAGCTTGGGGGGACAGGGAAATGAAAAACTGTTTTTT
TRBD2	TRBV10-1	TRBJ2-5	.	CASSESGGTSGGQETQYF	TGCGCCAGCAGTGAGTCGGGGGGGACTAGCGGGGGACAAGAGACCCAGTACTTC
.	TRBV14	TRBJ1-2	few	CASSQDLRRGYGYTF	TGTGCCAGCAGCCAAGATTTACGGCGCGGCTATGGCTACACCTTC
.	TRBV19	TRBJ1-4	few	CASSIRGSGEKLFF	TGTGCCAGTAGTATACGAGGATCGGGTGAAAAACTGTTTTTT
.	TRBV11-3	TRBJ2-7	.	CASSRWSFMVAYEQYF	TGTGCCAGCAGCCGGTGGAGTTTTATGGTCGCCTACGAGCAGTACTTC
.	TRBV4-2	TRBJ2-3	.	CASSQGRGTDTQYF	TGTGCCAGCAGCCAAGGACGGGGCACAGATACGCAGTATTTT
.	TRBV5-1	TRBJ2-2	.	CASSLLVAVGLFF	TGCGCCAGCAGCTTGCTGGTGGCGGTGGGGCTGTTTTTT
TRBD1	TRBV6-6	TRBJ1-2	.	CASSSGRGQVGRGYTF	TGTGCCAGCAGTTCCGGCAGGGGACAGGTTGGAAGGGGCTACACCTTC
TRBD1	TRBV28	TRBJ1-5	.	CASRDRGGQPQHF	TGTGCCAGCAGAGACAGGGGGGGCCAGCCCCAGCATTTT
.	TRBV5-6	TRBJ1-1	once	CASSLDPGGTEAFF	TGTGCCAGCAGCTTAGACCCCGGGGGCACTGAAGCTTTCTTT
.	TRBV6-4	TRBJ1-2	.	CASSETGAYGYTF	TGTGCCAGCAGTGAGACAGGAGCCTATGGCTACACCTTC